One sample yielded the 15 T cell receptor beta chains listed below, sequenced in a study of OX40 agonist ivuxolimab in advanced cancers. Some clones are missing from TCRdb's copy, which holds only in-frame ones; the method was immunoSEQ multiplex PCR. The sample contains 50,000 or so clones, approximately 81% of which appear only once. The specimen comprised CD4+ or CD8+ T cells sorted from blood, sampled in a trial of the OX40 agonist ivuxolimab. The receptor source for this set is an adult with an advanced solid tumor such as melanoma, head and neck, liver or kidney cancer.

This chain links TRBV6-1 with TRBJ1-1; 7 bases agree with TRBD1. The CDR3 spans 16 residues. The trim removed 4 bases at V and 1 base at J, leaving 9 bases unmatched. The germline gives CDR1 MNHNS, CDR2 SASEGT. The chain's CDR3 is CASSALYRGTNTEAFF. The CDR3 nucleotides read TGTGCCAGCAGTGCGTTATACAGGGGAACGAACACTGAAGCTTTCTTT.

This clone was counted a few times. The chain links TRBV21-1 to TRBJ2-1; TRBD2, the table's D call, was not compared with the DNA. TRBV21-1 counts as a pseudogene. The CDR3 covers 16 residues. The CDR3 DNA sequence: TGTGCCAGCAGCAGAGGGGCTAGCGGGAGGCGGGGTGAGCAGTTCTTC. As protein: CASSRGASGRRGEQFF.

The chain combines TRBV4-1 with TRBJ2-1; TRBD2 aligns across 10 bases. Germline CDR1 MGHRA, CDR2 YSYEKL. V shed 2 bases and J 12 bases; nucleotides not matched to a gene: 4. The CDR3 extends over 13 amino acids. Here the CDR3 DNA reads TGCGCCAGCAGCCAACGACTAGCGGGTTCGCAGTTCTTC. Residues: CASSQRLAGSQFF.

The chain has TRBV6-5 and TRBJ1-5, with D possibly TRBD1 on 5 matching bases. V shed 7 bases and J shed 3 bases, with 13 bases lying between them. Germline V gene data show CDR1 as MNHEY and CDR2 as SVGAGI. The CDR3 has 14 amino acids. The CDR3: CASTLDSTNQPQHF. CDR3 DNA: TGTGCCAGCACCCTAGACAGTACCAATCAGCCCCAGCATTTT.

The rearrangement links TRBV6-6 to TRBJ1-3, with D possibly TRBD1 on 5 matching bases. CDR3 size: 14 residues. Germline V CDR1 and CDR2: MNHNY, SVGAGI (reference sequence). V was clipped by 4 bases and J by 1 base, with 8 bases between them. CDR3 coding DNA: TGTGCCAGCAGTTTCCAGGGATCTGGAAACACCATATATTTT. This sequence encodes CASSFQGSGNTIYF.

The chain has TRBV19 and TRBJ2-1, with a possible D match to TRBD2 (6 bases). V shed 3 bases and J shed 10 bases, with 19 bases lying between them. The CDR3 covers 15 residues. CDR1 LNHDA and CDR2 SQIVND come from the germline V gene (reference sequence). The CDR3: CASSMGGERSGEQFF. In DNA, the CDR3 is TGTGCCAGTAGTATGGGGGGAGAGAGATCAGGCGAGCAGTTCTTC. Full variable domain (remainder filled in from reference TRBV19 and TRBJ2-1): DGGITQSPKYLFRKEGQNVTLSCEQNLNHDAMYWYRQDPGQGLRLIYYSQIVNDFQKGDIAEGYSVSREKKESFPLTVTSAQKNPTAFYLCASSMGGERSGEQFFGPGTRLTVL.

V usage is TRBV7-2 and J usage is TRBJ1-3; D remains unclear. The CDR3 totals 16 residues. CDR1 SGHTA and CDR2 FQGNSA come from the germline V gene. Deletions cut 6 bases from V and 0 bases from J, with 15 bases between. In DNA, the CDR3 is TGTGCCAGCAGTTTTGCTCGTGGGAGCTCTGGAAACACCATATATTTT. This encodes CASSFARGSSGNTIYF.

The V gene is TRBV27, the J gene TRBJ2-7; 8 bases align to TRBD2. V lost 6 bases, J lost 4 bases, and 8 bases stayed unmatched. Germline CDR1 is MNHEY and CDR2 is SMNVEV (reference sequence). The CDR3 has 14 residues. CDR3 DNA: TGTGCCAGCAGCCCCGGTAGACTAGCGTACGAGCAGTACTTC. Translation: CASSPGRLAYEQYF.

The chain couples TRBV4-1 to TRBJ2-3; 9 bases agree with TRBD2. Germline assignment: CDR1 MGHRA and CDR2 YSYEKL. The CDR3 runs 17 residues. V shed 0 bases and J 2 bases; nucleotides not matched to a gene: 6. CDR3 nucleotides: TGCGCCAGCAGCCAAGACCCTAGCGGGAAGCTCACAGATACGCAGTATTTT. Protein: CASSQDPSGKLTDTQYF.

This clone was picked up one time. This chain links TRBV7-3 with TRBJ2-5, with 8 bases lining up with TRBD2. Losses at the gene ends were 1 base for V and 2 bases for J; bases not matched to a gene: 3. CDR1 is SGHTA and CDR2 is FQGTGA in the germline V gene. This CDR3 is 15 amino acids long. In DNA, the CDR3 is TGTGCCAGCAGCTTAAATCCGGGGGGGCAAGAGACCCAGTACTTC. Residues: CASSLNPGGQETQYF.

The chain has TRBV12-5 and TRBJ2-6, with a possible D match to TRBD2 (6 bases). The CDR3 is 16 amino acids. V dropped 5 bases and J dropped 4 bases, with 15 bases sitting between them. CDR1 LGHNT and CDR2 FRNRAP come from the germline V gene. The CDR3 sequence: CASGPPGLGGANVLTF. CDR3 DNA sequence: TGTGCTAGTGGTCCTCCGGGACTGGGGGGGGCCAACGTCCTGACTTTC.

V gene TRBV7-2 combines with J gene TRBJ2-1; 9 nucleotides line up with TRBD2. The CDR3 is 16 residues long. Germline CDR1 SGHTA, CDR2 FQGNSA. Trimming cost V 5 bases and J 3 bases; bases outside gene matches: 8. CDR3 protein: CASSRLAGGIYNEQFF. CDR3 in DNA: TGTGCCAGCAGCCGGCTTGCGGGGGGGATCTACAATGAGCAGTTCTTC.

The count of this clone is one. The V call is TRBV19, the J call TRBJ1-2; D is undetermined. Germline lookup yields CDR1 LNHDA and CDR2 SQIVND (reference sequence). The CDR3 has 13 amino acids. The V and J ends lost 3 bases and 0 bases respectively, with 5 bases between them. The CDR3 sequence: CASSMTTNYGYTF. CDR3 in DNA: TGTGCCAGTAGTATGACAACTAACTATGGCTACACCTTC.

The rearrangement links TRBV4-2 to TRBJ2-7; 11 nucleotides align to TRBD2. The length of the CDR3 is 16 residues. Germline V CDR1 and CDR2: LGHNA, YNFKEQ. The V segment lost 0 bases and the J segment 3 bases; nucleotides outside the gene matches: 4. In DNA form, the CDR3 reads TGTGCCAGCAGCCAAGAGGGGACTAGCGGTGGCTACGAGCAGTACTTC. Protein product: CASSQEGTSGGYEQYF.

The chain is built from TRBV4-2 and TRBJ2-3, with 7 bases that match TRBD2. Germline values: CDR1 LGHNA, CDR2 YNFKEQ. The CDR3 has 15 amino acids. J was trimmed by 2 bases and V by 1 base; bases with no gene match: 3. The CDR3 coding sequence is TGTGCCAGCAGCCAAGTCCGGGACTACACAGATACGCAGTATTTT. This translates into CASSQVRDYTDTQYF.